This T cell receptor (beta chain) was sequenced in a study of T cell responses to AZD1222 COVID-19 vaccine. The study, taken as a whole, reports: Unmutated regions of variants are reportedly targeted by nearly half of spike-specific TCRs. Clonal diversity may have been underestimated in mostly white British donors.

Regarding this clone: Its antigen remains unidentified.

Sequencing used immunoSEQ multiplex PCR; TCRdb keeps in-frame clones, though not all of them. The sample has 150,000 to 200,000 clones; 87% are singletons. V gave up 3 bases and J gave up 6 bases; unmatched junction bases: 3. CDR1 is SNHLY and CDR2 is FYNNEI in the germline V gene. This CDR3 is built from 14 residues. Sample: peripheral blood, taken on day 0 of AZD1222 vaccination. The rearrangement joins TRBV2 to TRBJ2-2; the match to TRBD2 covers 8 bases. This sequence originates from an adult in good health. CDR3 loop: CASSETSVAGELFF. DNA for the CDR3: TGTGCCAGCAGTGAGACTAGCGTGGCCGGGGAGCTGTTTTTT.